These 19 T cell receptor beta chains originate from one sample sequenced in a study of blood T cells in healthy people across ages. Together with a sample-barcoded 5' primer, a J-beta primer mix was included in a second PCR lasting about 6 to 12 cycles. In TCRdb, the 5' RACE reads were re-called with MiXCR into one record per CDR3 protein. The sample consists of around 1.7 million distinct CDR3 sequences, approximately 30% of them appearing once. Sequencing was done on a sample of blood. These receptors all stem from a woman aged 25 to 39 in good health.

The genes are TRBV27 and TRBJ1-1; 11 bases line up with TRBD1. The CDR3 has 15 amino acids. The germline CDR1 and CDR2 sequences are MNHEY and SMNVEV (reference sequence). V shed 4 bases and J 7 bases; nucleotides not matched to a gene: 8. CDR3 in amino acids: CASSSPGQGASEAFF. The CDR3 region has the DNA TGTGCCAGCAGTTCCCCCGGACAGGGGGCGAGTGAAGCTTTCTTT.

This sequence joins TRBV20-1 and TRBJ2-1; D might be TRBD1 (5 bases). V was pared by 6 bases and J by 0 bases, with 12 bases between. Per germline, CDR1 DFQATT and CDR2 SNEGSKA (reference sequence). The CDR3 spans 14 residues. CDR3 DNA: TGCAGTGCCTCAGGGTCGAGCTCCTACAATGAGCAGTTCTTC. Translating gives CSASGSSSYNEQFF.

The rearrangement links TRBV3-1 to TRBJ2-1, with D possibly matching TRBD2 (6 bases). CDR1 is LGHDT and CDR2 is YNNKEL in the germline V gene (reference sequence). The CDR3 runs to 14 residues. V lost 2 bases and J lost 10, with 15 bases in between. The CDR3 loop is CASSQLTTGGEQFF. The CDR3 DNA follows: TGTGCCAGCAGCCAACTAACAACTGGGGGGGAGCAGTTCTTC.

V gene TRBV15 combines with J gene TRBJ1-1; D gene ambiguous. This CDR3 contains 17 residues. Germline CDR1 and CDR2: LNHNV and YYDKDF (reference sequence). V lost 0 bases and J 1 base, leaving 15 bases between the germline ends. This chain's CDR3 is CATSRDLSRGANTEAFF. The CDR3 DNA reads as TGTGCCACCAGCAGAGATCTCTCTCGAGGAGCGAACACTGAAGCTTTCTTT.

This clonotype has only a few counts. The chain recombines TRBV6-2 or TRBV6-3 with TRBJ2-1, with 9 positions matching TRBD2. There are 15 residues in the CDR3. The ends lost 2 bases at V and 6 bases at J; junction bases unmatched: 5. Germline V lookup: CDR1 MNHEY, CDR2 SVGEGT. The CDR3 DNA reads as TGTGCCAGCAGTTACGGCGGGAGGGCCTCCAATGAGCAGTTCTTC. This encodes CASSYGGRASNEQFF.

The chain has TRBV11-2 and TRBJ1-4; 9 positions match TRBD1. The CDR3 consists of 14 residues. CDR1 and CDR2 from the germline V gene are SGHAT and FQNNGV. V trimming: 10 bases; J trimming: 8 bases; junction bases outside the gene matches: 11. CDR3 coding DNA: TGTGCCACTCGGAAAGGACAGGGGAGCGAAAAACTGTTTTTT. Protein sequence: CATRKGQGSEKLFF.

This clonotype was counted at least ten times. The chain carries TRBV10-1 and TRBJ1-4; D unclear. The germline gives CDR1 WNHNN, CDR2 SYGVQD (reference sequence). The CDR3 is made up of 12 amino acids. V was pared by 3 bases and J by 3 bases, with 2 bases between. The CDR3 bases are TGCGCCAGCAGTGACCCTAATGAAAAACTGTTTTTT. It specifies CASSDPNEKLFF.

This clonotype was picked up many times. The CDR3 nucleotides read TGTGCCAGCACACGTAGCGACTCCTACGAGCAGTACTTC. Residues: CASTRSDSYEQYF. V and J are TRBV28 and TRBJ2-7, with a weak D call TRBD2 (5 bases). The CDR3 runs to 13 residues. Germline V gives CDR1 MDHEN, CDR2 SYDVKM. V was cut by 7 bases and J by 0 bases, with 10 bases left in between.

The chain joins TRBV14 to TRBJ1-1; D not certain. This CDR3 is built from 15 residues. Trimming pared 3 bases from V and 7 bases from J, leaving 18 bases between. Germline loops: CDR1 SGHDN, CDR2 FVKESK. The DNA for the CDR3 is TGTGCCAGCAGCCAGTCGTTCCTGCGCATAGGTGAAGCTTTCTTT. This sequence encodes CASSQSFLRIGEAFF.

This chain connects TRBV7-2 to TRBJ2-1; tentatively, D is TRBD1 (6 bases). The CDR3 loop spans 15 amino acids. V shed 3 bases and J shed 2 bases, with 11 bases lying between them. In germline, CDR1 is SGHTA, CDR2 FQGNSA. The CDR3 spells CASSFTGKAYNEQFF. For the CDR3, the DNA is TGTGCCAGCAGCTTCACAGGGAAGGCCTACAATGAGCAGTTCTTC.

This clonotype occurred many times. This chain's CDR3 is CATNGRLLPSYEQYF. The DNA of the CDR3 is TGTGCCACCAATGGTCGCCTCCTACCCTCCTACGAGCAGTACTTC. V is TRBV24-1 and J is TRBJ2-7; D is ambiguous. This CDR3 comprises 15 residues. Looked up from germline, CDR1 is KGHDR and CDR2 is SFDVKD. V lost 8 bases to trimming and J lost 0 bases, with 16 bases between them.

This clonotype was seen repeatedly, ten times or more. The CDR3 protein is CASRGMTENIQYF. As DNA, the CDR3 is TGTGCCAGCCGCGGGATGACGGAAAACATTCAGTACTTC. The chain has TRBV27 and TRBJ2-4, with D tentatively TRBD2 (6 bases). The V and J ends lost 8 bases and 5 bases respectively, with 13 bases between them. CDR3 size: 13 residues. Germline V gene lookup returns CDR1 MNHEY and CDR2 SMNVEV (reference sequence).

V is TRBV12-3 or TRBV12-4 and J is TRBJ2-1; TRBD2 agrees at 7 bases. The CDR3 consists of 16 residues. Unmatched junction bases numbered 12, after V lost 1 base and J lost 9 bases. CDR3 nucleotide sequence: TGTGCCAGCAGTTTAGGGTGGGACTACCTCCCCGGTGAGCAGTTCTTC. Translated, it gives CASSLGWDYLPGEQFF.

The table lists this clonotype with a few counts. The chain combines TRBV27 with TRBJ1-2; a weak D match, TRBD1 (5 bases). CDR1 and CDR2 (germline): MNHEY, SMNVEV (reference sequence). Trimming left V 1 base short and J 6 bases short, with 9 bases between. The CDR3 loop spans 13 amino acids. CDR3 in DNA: TGTGCCAGCAGTTTATACAGGTTCAATGGCTACACCTTC. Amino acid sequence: CASSLYRFNGYTF.

CDR3 bases: TGCGCCAGTTCAAATTCGGCAACTGAAGCTTTCTTT. As protein: CASSNSATEAFF. V usage is TRBV5-1 and J usage is TRBJ1-1, with unresolved D. Between the trimmed V and J ends, which lost 8 bases and 5 bases, there was a span of 13 bases. CDR3 size: 12 residues. Germline values: CDR1 SGHRS, CDR2 YFSETQ.

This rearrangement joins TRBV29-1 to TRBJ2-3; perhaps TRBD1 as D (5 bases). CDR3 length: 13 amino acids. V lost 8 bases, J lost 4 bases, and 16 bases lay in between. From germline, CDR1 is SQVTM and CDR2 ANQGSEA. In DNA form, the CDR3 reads TGCAGCATTGCGCAGGGATGGGCAGATACGCAGTATTTT. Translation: CSIAQGWADTQYF.

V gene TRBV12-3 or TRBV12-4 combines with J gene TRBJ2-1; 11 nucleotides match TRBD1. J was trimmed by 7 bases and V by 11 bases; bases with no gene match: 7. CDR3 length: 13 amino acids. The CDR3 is CAAGTGGWNEQFF. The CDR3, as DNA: TGTGCCGCAGGGACAGGGGGGTGGAATGAGCAGTTCTTC.

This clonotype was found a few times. The CDR3 spells CASRADSSYEQYF. CDR3 DNA: TGTGCCAGCAGGGCAGACAGCTCCTACGAGCAGTACTTC. The gene calls are TRBV2 and TRBJ2-7, with a tentative D call TRBD1 (5 bases). The CDR3 is made up of 13 amino acids. Germline V CDR1 and CDR2: SNHLY, FYNNEI. The V end lost 6 bases, the J end lost 0 bases, and 9 bases lay between the germline ends.

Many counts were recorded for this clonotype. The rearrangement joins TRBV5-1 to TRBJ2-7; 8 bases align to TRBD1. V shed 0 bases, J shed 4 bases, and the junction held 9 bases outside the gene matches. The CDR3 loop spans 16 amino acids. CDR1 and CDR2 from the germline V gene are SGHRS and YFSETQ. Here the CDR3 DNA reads TGCGCCAGCAGCTTGGCCCCTCAGGGGGCGGGTTACGAGCAGTACTTC. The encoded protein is CASSLAPQGAGYEQYF.